This TCR beta chain was identified in a study of blood T cells in healthy people across ages (dated by TCRdb to between 2014 and 2017). With regard to the full study: In model experiments, template switching captured about one uniquely barcoded TCR beta cDNA molecule for every two T cells. Donors of different ages were randomly distributed across sequencing lanes to avoid experimental bias. The donors were split into four age groups: young (average about 15 years), middle-aged (around 37), aged (approximately 60) and long-lived (roughly 86). The study measured age-related changes in TCR beta repertoire diversity using deep sequencing normalized with unique cDNA molecular identifiers. Two additional independent replicas of 1 million unique cDNA reads from the same blood draw were analyzed for two donors (one aged 18 to 30 and one aged 80 or older). What the work shows at the level of the full study, not this receptor alone: Conclusive comparison of naive and antigen-experienced compartments was prevented by the profiling of bulk unsorted PBMCs. The CMV infection status of donors was not known, potentially confounding age-related changes in expanded clonotypes. As age increased, observed TCR beta diversity per million T cells dropped in a roughly linear way, and a significant reduction was already evident by age around 41. A strong correlation was found between observed TCR beta diversity and the percentage of naive T cells measured by flow cytometry. Compared with the aged group, the long-lived group had more naive CD4+ T cells, fewer expanded clones and increased TCR diversity, suggesting age selection. Total diversity estimates from one million sequenced T cells were considered lower bounds and underestimates.

The method behind the library was 5' RACE. Sequenced using an Illumina HiSeq 2500. The second PCR ran for about 6 to 11 cycles and used a J-beta primer mix along with a sample-barcoded 5' primer. A unique molecular identifier was introduced onto each TCR beta cDNA molecule by a template-switch 5' adaptor carrying 12 random nucleotides. At least 2.5 million CDR3-containing paired-end reads were obtained from each sample. First-strand cDNA synthesis was performed from all RNA using the Mint cDNA synthesis kit, with priming by a TRBC-specific oligonucleotide. After uracil-DNA glycosylase treatment, a first 18-cycle PCR used universal primers M1SS and BC2_uni_R on all cDNA. The study's own analysis went as follows. Normalization of each sample was performed by random selection of 1 million high-quality reads, each carrying a distinct molecular identifier. Reads with shared molecular identifiers were discarded instead of being binned into consensus sequences. MiTCR, with a Q25 quality threshold and the strictest error-elimination algorithm, was used for CDR3 identification, clonotype clustering and error correction. A nonparametric unseen species model using Euler transformation provided a lower-bound estimate of total TCR beta diversity. TCRdb redid the processing of the public reads, applying fastp at Q25 and MiXCR, and retained in-frame beta chains. Records with the same CDR3 protein are collapsed into one entry carrying the most frequent genes and DNA. The V and J calls follow TCRdb's processing rather than the paper's. The sample table holds about 1.4 million distinct CDR3 sequences, of which roughly 59% were seen once. The ten largest clones capture roughly 6.3% of the sample.

Donors were 39 systemically healthy Caucasian individuals from Russia aged roughly 6 to 95 years. Each donor gave approximately 9.4 milliliters of peripheral blood, drawn into EDTA-treated Vacutainer tubes. Ficoll-Paque density-gradient centrifugation was used to isolate PBMCs, with at least 7 million per sample. Total RNA, at least 6 micrograms per sample, was extracted from PBMCs with Trizol reagent. For every donor, flow cytometry on a PBMC aliquot measured the percentage of naive CD45RAhigh/CD27high T cells. On this clonotype: The antigen it binds to is not known. No base quality values were provided; no much bigger clone lies one nucleotide off.

The cysteine opens and the phenylalanine closes a CDR3 of 17 amino acids. Left in the record is the CDR3 DNA by itself, 51 bases read in frame from the first base. The germline V gene specifies MNHEY as CDR1 and SVGAGI as CDR2. This receptor was taken from a man between 18 and 35 years old in good health. This receptor chain uses TRBV6-5 and TRBJ2-4, and perhaps TRBD2 as D gene, on 7 matching bases. The DNA end is a closer match to TRBJ2-5, so the J assignment may be wrong. What was sequenced was blood. In nucleotides, the sequence is TGTGCCAGCAGTTACCCGGAGGGGGGGGCCCTACAAGAGACCCAGTACTTC. Its protein reads: CASSYPEGGALQETQYF.